This T cell receptor (beta chain) was recorded in a study of blood T cell repertoires in COVID-19 (dated by TCRdb to 2018 to 2020). Describing the broader study: Collaborator samples came from the United States, Italy and Spain and covered acute and convalescent phases of COVID-19. The material from the prospective study consisted of cDNA or gDNA derived from T cells, B-cell-depleted T cells, or PBMCs. Deeply sampled blood TCRbeta repertoires from subjects exposed to, actively infected with, or recovered from COVID-19 were included in the dataset. The repertoires were released in a freely available public database meant as a resource for research on the immune response to SARS-CoV-2. The samples were drawn from two sources: the first 160 participants of the ongoing ImmuneRACE study, and over 950 subjects contributed by 6 global collaborators. The sample metadata nearly always contained a de-identified subject ID, COVID-19 status, age in years and sex. Where HLA class I and class II types were available, the types were taken from metadata supplied by the sample provider, not from assay-based typing. The paper's findings and limits, for the study overall: The quantity of clinical and demographic metadata differed by source and by participant and was supplied without curation.

Collaborating institutions collected whole blood in K2EDTA tubes following their own protocols. Collaborator samples were shipped for TCRbeta analysis as frozen whole blood, isolated PBMCs, or DNA extracted from either sample type. As concerns this clone: This clone's antigen is unknown. The record has no base qualities; no much larger clone is one base away.

The immunoSEQ Assay, a bias-controlled multiplex PCR, was used to amplify TCRbeta CDR3 regions from genomic DNA. In the authors' own workflow: The number of nucleated cells in each sample was estimated from the amplification of reference gene primers within the assay. To quantify the absolute abundance of each unique TCRbeta CDR3 rearrangement, sequence reads were collapsed and filtered. Productive Simpson clonality was computed per sample as the square root of Simpson's diversity index over productive rearrangements. Drawn from immuneACCESS, this table holds only the in-frame rearrangements with V and J called that TCRdb kept. Clones are partly lost; checked studies trace under half to an unresolved V gene and leave the rest unexplained. The DNA was the basis for D and trimming; V, J and clone size are from that table. Recorded for this sample are about 39,000 clones; around 90% of them occurred a single time. 20% of the sample rests with the top ten.

The TCR comes from a man in his 60s with acute or convalescent COVID-19. Material: peripheral blood.

The CDR3 protein: CASRPTGGNYGYTF. The nucleotide sequence reads TGTGCCAGCAGACCGACTGGAGGGAACTATGGCTACACCTTC. The chain is made from TRBV27 and TRBJ1-2; confidence is insufficient to name the D gene. Spanning cysteine to phenylalanine, the CDR3 consists of 14 amino acids. The entry retains the CDR3 DNA only, 42 bases that are in frame from base 1. Reading the germline V gene (reference sequence) gives CDR1 MNHEY and CDR2 SMNVEV. V drops 6 bases and J drops 2 bases, leaving 13 bases in between.